Below, one T cell receptor beta chain is given with its context. The antigen it binds to is not known. Per-base quality was not reported, and no clone a single base away is much larger than it. To prepare the library, 5' RACE was applied. Sequencer: Illumina HiSeq 2500. A second PCR of about 7 to 12 cycles was performed with a sample-barcoded 5' primer and a J-beta primer mix. A template-switch 5' adaptor carrying 12 random nucleotides introduced a unique molecular identifier onto each TCR beta cDNA molecule. At least 2.5 million CDR3-containing paired-end reads were obtained from each sample. First-strand cDNA synthesis was performed from all RNA using the Mint cDNA synthesis kit, with priming by a TRBC-specific oligonucleotide. Following uracil-DNA glycosylase treatment, a first 18-cycle PCR with universal primers M1SS and BC2_uni_R was performed on all cDNA. The original methods were these. Normalization of each sample was performed by random selection of 1 million high-quality reads, each carrying a distinct molecular identifier. Reads sharing molecular identifiers were discarded rather than binned into consensus sequences. MiTCR, with a Q25 quality threshold and the strictest error-elimination algorithm, was used for CDR3 identification, clonotype clustering and error correction. A nonparametric unseen species model with Euler transformation was used to estimate lower-bound total TCR beta diversity. Clones were called with MiXCR by TCRdb after fastp trimmed the public reads at Q25, and only in-frame beta chains were retained. All rows with the same CDR3 protein become a single entry with the most common DNA and genes. Clone size and V and J calls follow TCRdb, not the original study. In this sample the table shows about 1.4 million distinct CDR3 sequences, around 59% of which occur a single time. The ten largest account for over 6.5% of the sample.

The donors were roughly 39 Caucasian individuals from Russia, aged roughly 6 to 90 years, who were systemically healthy. Ten milliliters of peripheral blood were drawn from each donor into EDTA-treated Vacutainer tubes. Ficoll-Paque density-gradient centrifugation was used to isolate PBMCs, with at least 7 million per sample. Total RNA was extracted from PBMCs with Trizol reagent, with at least 6 micrograms obtained per sample. For every donor, an aliquot of PBMCs went through flow cytometry to measure the percentages of naive CD45RAhigh/CD27high T cells. The data were obtained in a study of blood T cells in healthy people across ages (dated by TCRdb to between 2014 and 2017). Regarding the research as a whole: In model experiments, template switching captured roughly one uniquely barcoded TCR beta cDNA molecule for every two T cells. Using deep sequencing normalized with unique cDNA molecular identifiers, the study measured how TCR beta repertoire diversity changes with age. The donors were split into four age groups: young (average 16 years), middle-aged (39), aged (about 62) and long-lived (approximately 80). To avoid experimental bias, donors of different ages were distributed randomly across sequencing lanes. For two donors (one aged 18 to 30 and one aged 80 or older), the study analyzed two additional independent replicas of 1 million unique cDNA reads from the same blood draw. Overall study results and their limits: Conclusive comparison of naive and antigen-experienced compartments was prevented by the profiling of bulk unsorted PBMCs. Estimates of total diversity from one million sequenced T cells were regarded as lower bounds and underestimates. Compared with the aged group, the long-lived group had more naive CD4+ T cells, fewer expanded clones and increased TCR diversity, a pattern suggesting age selection. A strong correlation was found between observed TCR beta diversity and the percentage of naive T cells measured by flow cytometry. Observed TCR beta diversity per million T cells fell roughly linearly with age, and a significant reduction was already apparent by age around 36. Donor CMV infection status was unknown, potentially confounding age-related changes in expanded clonotypes.

The CDR3 starts with the cysteine, ends with the phenylalanine, and has 13 residues. The DNA shown is the 39-base CDR3, in frame from base 1. Taken from the germline V gene (reference sequence), the CDR1 and CDR2 loops are DFQATT and SNEGSKA. Trimming takes 3 bases from V and 1 base from J, and the germline ends sit 9 bases apart. This clonotype originated in a young man in good health. The chain employs TRBV20-1 and TRBJ1-1, with no D gene named confidently. Sequencing input: blood. The CDR3: CSASDIENTEAFF. Read as DNA, the sequence is TGCAGTGCTAGCGACATCGAGAACACTGAAGCTTTCTTT.